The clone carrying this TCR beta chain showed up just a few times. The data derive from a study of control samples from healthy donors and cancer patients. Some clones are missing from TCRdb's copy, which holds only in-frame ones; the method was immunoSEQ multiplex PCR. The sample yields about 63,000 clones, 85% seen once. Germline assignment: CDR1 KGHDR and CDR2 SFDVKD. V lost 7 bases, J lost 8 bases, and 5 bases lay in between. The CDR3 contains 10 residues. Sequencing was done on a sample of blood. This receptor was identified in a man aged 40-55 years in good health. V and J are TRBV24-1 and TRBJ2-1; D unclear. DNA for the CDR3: TGTGCCACCAGGGGTGATGAGCAGTTCTTC. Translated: CATRGDEQFF.